Below, 9 T cell receptor beta chains from the same sample are listed, as sequenced in a study of CD8+ T cells in alopecia areata. Extracted RNA was reverse transcribed, and the resulting cDNA served as sequencing template. Profiling relied on immunoSEQ multiplex PCR, and the TCRdb table lists in-frame clones only, not all of them. The sample yields fewer than 250,000 clones, under 70% seen once. The treatment was: oral pan-JAK inhibitor, 5-10 mg twice daily. The specimen comprised CD4+ T cells sorted from blood, sampled at week 4, from a patient treated with tofacitinib. The receptors shown here come from a human donor with alopecia areata.

The chain carries TRBV2 and TRBJ2-3; D not certain. The CDR3 extends over 12 amino acids. V gave up 2 bases and J gave up 7 bases, with 7 bases separating them. Germline-derived CDR1 and CDR2 are SNHLY and FYNNEI. DNA for the CDR3: TGTGCCAGCAGTGAACACAGAAATACGCAGTATTTT. Protein: CASSEHRNTQYF.

This rearrangement joins TRBV11-3 to TRBJ1-3; maybe TRBD1 (5 bases). From germline, CDR1 is SGHNT and CDR2 YENEEA. Deletions cut 6 bases from V and 1 base from J, with 10 bases between. The CDR3 contains 14 residues. The CDR3 DNA is TGTGCCAGCAGGGCCGACAGATCTGGAAACACCATATATTTT. Protein: CASRADRSGNTIYF.

The V call is TRBV4-2, the J call TRBJ1-6; tentatively, D is TRBD1 (5 bases). Trimming left V 1 base short and J 10 bases short, with 14 bases between. CDR3 length: 15 residues. Germline CDR1 is LGHNA and CDR2 is YNFKEQ. CDR3 DNA sequence: TGTGCCAGCAGCCAAGGACGGACACAAGTCTCACCCCTCCACTTT. Translation: CASSQGRTQVSPLHF.

This clone was detected only a few times. DNA of the CDR3: TGTGCCAGCAGCGTGGCGGGTCTCTCCTACAATGAGCAGTTCTTC. This codes for CASSVAGLSYNEQFF. The V call is TRBV9, the J call TRBJ2-1; D perhaps matches TRBD2 (5 bases). Deletions cut 2 bases from V and 0 bases from J, with 9 bases between. Germline loops: CDR1 SGDLS, CDR2 YYNGEE. This CDR3 region has 15 residues.

The chain uses TRBV15 and TRBJ2-1; D ambiguous. The CDR3 covers 11 residues. The V end lost 0 bases, the J end lost 10 bases, and 4 bases lay between the germline ends. The V gene's germline CDR1 is LNHNV and CDR2 YYDKDF (reference sequence). The CDR3 reads CATSREAEQFF. Written as DNA, the CDR3 is TGTGCCACCAGCAGAGAGGCCGAGCAGTTCTTC.

This clone was seen only a few times. V gene TRBV27 combines with J gene TRBJ2-1; 13 bases align to TRBD2. V lost 8 bases to trimming and J lost 7 bases; unmatched junction nucleotides: 8. CDR1 and CDR2 from the germline V gene are MNHEY and SMNVEV (reference sequence). The CDR3 sequence is 15 residues long. DNA of the CDR3: TGTGCCAGCGGTTACCCGGGACTAGCGGGGAATGAGCAGTTCTTC. It codes for CASGYPGLAGNEQFF.

The V and J genes are TRBV27 and TRBJ2-7, with TRBD1 identical over 7 bases. Germline assignment: CDR1 MNHEY and CDR2 SMNVEV (reference sequence). The trim removed 5 bases at V and 2 bases at J, leaving 9 bases unmatched. The CDR3 length is 15 residues. The CDR3 region is CASSDEATGTYEQYF. The CDR3 coding sequence is TGTGCCAGCAGTGATGAAGCGACAGGGACCTACGAGCAGTACTTC.

The chain recombines TRBV7-9 with TRBJ2-1; the D gene is possibly TRBD2 (5 bases). The CDR3 has 13 residues. V lost 4 bases to trimming and J lost 12 bases, with 16 bases between them. The germline V gene has CDR1 SEHNR and CDR2 FQNEAQ (reference sequence). CDR3 sequence (DNA): TGTGCCAGCAGCTCATTCGAACTAGTCGCGCAGTTCTTC. Translation gives CASSSFELVAQFF. Full variable domain (remainder filled in from reference TRBV7-9 and TRBJ2-1): DTGVSQNPRHKITKRGQNVTFRCDPISEHNRLYWYRQTLGQGPEFLTYFQNEAQLEKSRLLSDRFSAERPKGSFSTLEIQRTEQGDSAMYLCASSSFELVAQFFGPGTRLTVL.

This clone was seen only once. The same CDR3 arises from other DNA sequences in this sample as well. The chain couples TRBV6-5 to TRBJ2-7; TRBD1 agrees at 7 bases. CDR3 length: 12 residues. Germline CDR1 reads MNHEY; CDR2 reads SVGAGI. V dropped 6 bases and J dropped 2; count of bases not matched to a gene: 1. The CDR3 bases are TGTGCCAGCAGAAGGGGGCCCTACGAGCAGTACTTC. Protein sequence: CASRRGPYEQYF.